What follows are 25 T cell receptor beta chains derived from one specimen sequenced in a study of graft-versus-host responses after intestinal transplantation (dated by TCRdb to 2020 to 2022). Sample time point, as interpreted from the label and publication: cells obtained before transplantation from donor or recipient. The library was produced with the immunoSEQ multiplex PCR assay. Held by TCRdb, this immuneACCESS table contains in-frame sequences only and omits some clones. Under half of the omission traces to an unresolved V gene where checked; the cause of the rest is unknown. The sample table holds 12,000 to 15,000 clones, of which 30% to 40% were seen once. The ten most abundant clones make up around 1% of the sample. This sample comprised alloreactive CD4+ T cells from a mixed lymphocyte reaction culture, obtained before intestinal transplant. Interpreted using the paper, the cell subset or site label stands for: CFSE-low proliferating T cells sorted from approximately 6-day pre-transplant mixed lymphocyte reaction (GvH or HvG direction). Every receptor here comes from a human patient who received an intestinal transplant.

The table lists this clone with a few counts. The rearrangement joins TRBV7-8 to TRBJ1-1; unclear D gene. The CDR3 length is 14 residues. Looked up from germline, CDR1 is SGHVS and CDR2 is FQNEAQ. V lost 1 base to trimming and J lost 0 bases, with 6 bases between them. The CDR3 coding sequence is TGTGCCAGCAGCTTAGGGCCGTTGAACACTGAAGCTTTCTTT. Protein: CASSLGPLNTEAFF.

This clone was observed a few times. This chain links TRBV5-5 with TRBJ2-7; the match to TRBD1 covers 7 bases. The CDR3 covers 14 residues. Trimming took 2 bases from V and 2 from J; bases not matched to a gene: 4. The germline V gene has CDR1 SGHKS and CDR2 YYEKEE (reference sequence). As DNA, the CDR3 is TGTGCCAGCAGCTTTACAGGGGATCCCTACGAGCAGTACTTC. This gives the protein CASSFTGDPYEQYF.

In this sample, this clone turned up a few times. At one end, the junction sequence differs from germline, possibly due to a read error. The V gene is TRBV7-2, the J gene TRBJ2-7; 7 bases agree with TRBD2. The CDR3 runs to 14 residues. Germline values: CDR1 SGHTA, CDR2 FQGNSA. The chain's CDR3 is CASSWRSPERGLSF. CDR3 bases: TGTGCCAGCAGCTGGCGATCGCCCGAGCGGGGCCTTTCTTTC. The variable domain in full, completed from reference TRBV7-2 and TRBJ2-7, reads GAGVSQSPSNKVTEKGKDVELRCDPISGHTALYWYRQSLGQGLEFLIYFQGNSAPDKSGLPSDRFSAERTGGSVSTLTIQRTQQEDSAVYLCASSWRSPERGLSFGPGTRLTVT.

This sequence joins TRBV19 and TRBJ1-2, with D perhaps matching TRBD1 (6 bases). The CDR3 totals 14 residues. CDR1 is LNHDA, CDR2 SQIVND, per germline (reference sequence). With 4 bases removed from V and 4 bases from J, the gap between germline ends came to 13 bases. CDR3: CASSRGSGAYGYTF. In DNA form, the CDR3 reads TGTGCCAGTAGTAGGGGCTCAGGGGCCTATGGCTACACCTTC.

The chain links TRBV23-1 to TRBJ1-2; no clear D gene. TRBV23-1 belongs to the ORF category, with a function that is uncertain. This CDR3 region has 12 residues. Trimming removed 0 bases at V and 7 bases at J, with 6 bases between. The DNA for the CDR3 is TGCGCCAGCAGTCAATCTAGCGTTGGCTACACCTTC. Translation gives CASSQSSVGYTF.

This chain links TRBV7-8 with TRBJ1-1; 7 nucleotides match TRBD1. The V gene's germline CDR1 is SGHVS and CDR2 FQNEAQ. V shed 5 bases, J shed 0 bases, and the junction held 6 bases outside the gene matches. The CDR3 is 15 amino acids. In DNA, the CDR3 is TGTGCCAGCAGCCTTACGACAGGGCTGAACACTGAAGCTTTCTTT. This codes for CASSLTTGLNTEAFF.

The chain uses TRBV20-1 and TRBJ2-7; the D gene is possibly TRBD1 (5 bases). The CDR3 totals 11 residues. Trimming left V 5 bases short and J 4 bases short, with 9 bases between. Germline V CDR1 and CDR2: DFQATT, SNEGSKA (reference sequence). The CDR3 bases are TGCAGTGCTCTAAGGGGTTACGAGCAGTACTTC. Its translation: CSALRGYEQYF.

V and J are TRBV5-1 and TRBJ2-3; 11 nucleotides line up with TRBD2. The CDR3 loop spans 15 amino acids. Germline V gives CDR1 SGHRS, CDR2 YFSETQ. The V and J ends lost 5 bases and 7 bases, in that order; junction bases with no gene match: 9. CDR3 in amino acids: CASSLAGGSGNTQYF. The CDR3 bases are TGCGCCAGCAGTCTAGCGGGGGGTTCTGGGAATACGCAGTATTTT.

The chain employs TRBV5-1 and TRBJ1-4; D gene uncertain. Germline CDR1 reads SGHRS; CDR2 reads YFSETQ. This CDR3 comprises 17 residues. Trimming pared 0 bases from V and 0 bases from J, leaving 12 bases between. The CDR3 protein is CASSLVPLVATNEKLFF. CDR3 bases: TGCGCCAGCAGCTTGGTCCCTTTAGTTGCAACTAATGAAAAACTGTTTTTT. Full variable domain (remainder filled in from reference TRBV5-1 and TRBJ1-4): KAGVTQTPRYLIKTRGQQVTLSCSPISGHRSVSWYQQTPGQGLQFLFEYFSETQRNKGNFPGRFSGRQFSNSRSEMNVSTLELGDSALYLCASSLVPLVATNEKLFFGSGTQLSVL.

The genes are TRBV7-2 and TRBJ2-1; possible D gene TRBD1, 5 bases. Germline-derived CDR1 and CDR2 are SGHTA and FQGNSA. This CDR3 region has 13 residues. Trimming took off 0 bases at V and 7 bases at J, with 7 bases between the two ends. The CDR3 DNA sequence: TGTGCCAGCAGCTTAGCGGGGCTGAATGAGCAGTTCTTC. It encodes CASSLAGLNEQFF.

The chain combines TRBV7-9 with TRBJ2-3; D call uncertain. Trimming stripped 5 bases from V and 0 bases from J, with 6 bases between. The CDR3 spans 13 residues. Germline assignment: CDR1 SEHNR and CDR2 FQNEAQ (reference sequence). The CDR3 loop reads CASSPQSTDTQYF. CDR3 DNA sequence: TGTGCCAGCAGCCCCCAAAGCACAGATACGCAGTATTTT.

The rearrangement joins TRBV4-3 to TRBJ2-7, with 10 bases identical to TRBD2. Germline V gives CDR1 LGHNA, CDR2 YSLEER. CDR3 length: 17 residues. J was trimmed by 2 bases and V by 2 bases; bases with no gene match: 9. The CDR3 protein is CASSQSRLAGAPYEQYF. The CDR3 DNA reads TGCGCCAGCAGCCAAAGTAGGCTAGCGGGGGCCCCCTACGAGCAGTACTTC.

This clone was seen more than once but under ten times. The chain has TRBV29-1 and TRBJ2-5; tentative D call: TRBD2 (5 bases). Germline V gives CDR1 SQVTM, CDR2 ANQGSEA. This CDR3 contains 14 residues. Trimming shortened V by 1 base and J by 2 bases, and 11 bases separated the two germline ends. Here the CDR3 reads CSVEVPPGQETQYF. In DNA, the CDR3 is TGCAGCGTTGAAGTGCCCCCGGGGCAAGAGACCCAGTACTTC. The full variable domain, in which reference TRBV29-1 and TRBJ2-5 provide the parts outside the CDR3, is SAVISQKPSRDICQRGTSLTIQCQVDSQVTMMFWYRQQPGQSLTLIATANQGSEATYESGFVIDKFPISRPNLTFSTLTVSNMSPEDSSIYLCSVEVPPGQETQYFGPGTRLLVL.

The gene calls are TRBV5-1 and TRBJ1-1, with a tentative D call TRBD1 (6 bases). This CDR3 spans 15 amino acids. Germline assignment: CDR1 SGHRS and CDR2 YFSETQ. Trimming shortened V by 4 bases and J by 5 bases, and 18 bases separated the two germline ends. CDR3 residues: CASSRDTGPGTEAFF. CDR3 in DNA: TGCGCCAGCAGCAGAGATACAGGGCCGGGAACTGAAGCTTTCTTT.

The rearrangement uses TRBV7-9 and TRBJ2-7; TRBD2 agrees at 9 bases. Germline values: CDR1 SEHNR, CDR2 FQNEAQ (reference sequence). The CDR3 has 17 amino acids. The trim removed 1 base at V and 7 bases at J, leaving 14 bases unmatched. CDR3: CASSLGRKTSGLEEQYF. Written as DNA, the CDR3 is TGTGCCAGCAGCTTAGGACGAAAAACTAGCGGGTTGGAGGAGCAGTACTTC.

For the CDR3, the DNA is TGTGCCAGCTCACCCTATAGCAATCAGCCCCAGCATTTT. Its protein is CASSPYSNQPQHF. The chain links TRBV18 to TRBJ1-5; no clear D gene. The germline V gene has CDR1 KGHSH and CDR2 LQKENI. The ends were cut back, 3 bases at V and 0 bases at J, with 3 bases in the middle. The CDR3 runs 13 residues.

The rearrangement uses TRBV19 and TRBJ2-1, with D unresolved. The CDR3 is 13 residues long. Trimming shortened V by 6 bases and J by 2 bases, and 8 bases separated the two germline ends. CDR1 and CDR2 from the germline V gene are LNHDA and SQIVND (reference sequence). The CDR3 nucleotides are TGTGCCAGTAGCGACTCACCCTACAATGAGCAGTTCTTC. It codes for CASSDSPYNEQFF.

The chain combines TRBV6-5 with TRBJ1-6; TRBD1 is a possible D gene (6 bases). V lost 4 bases, J lost 7 bases, and 14 bases lay in between. CDR1 and CDR2 from the germline V gene are MNHEY and SVGAGI. This CDR3 has 15 residues. Written as DNA, the CDR3 is TGTGCCAGCAGTTCTAGAGTGGACAGCAATTCACCCCTCCACTTT. Translating gives CASSSRVDSNSPLHF.

V and J are TRBV6-6 and TRBJ2-7, with 10 bases aligning to TRBD2. This CDR3 is built from 15 residues. The germline CDR1 and CDR2 sequences are MNHNY and SVGAGI (reference sequence). The V segment lost 6 bases and the J segment 3 bases; nucleotides outside the gene matches: 8. The CDR3 DNA is TGTGCCAGCAGCCCCCCTAGCGGGGGCCGCTACGAGCAGTACTTC. It specifies CASSPPSGGRYEQYF.

This clone appeared a few times. The chain is built from TRBV2 and TRBJ2-3; tentatively, D is TRBD2 (6 bases). Germline CDR1 SNHLY, CDR2 FYNNEI. With 5 bases removed from V and 6 bases from J, the gap between germline ends came to 9 bases. This CDR3 spans 12 amino acids. CDR3 coding DNA: TGTGCCAGCAGTAGCGGGTTGGATACGCAGTATTTT. Amino acid sequence: CASSSGLDTQYF.

This chain uses TRBV6-1 with TRBJ2-1, with TRBD1 matching 8 bases. The CDR3 contains 15 residues. Looked up from germline, CDR1 is MNHNS and CDR2 is SASEGT. V lost 4 bases and J lost 8; bases outside the gene matches: 10. Here the CDR3 reads CASSGSRYRGDEQFF. The DNA for the CDR3 is TGTGCCAGCAGTGGATCACGATACAGGGGGGATGAGCAGTTCTTC.

This chain uses TRBV11-3 with TRBJ2-1; D might be TRBD2 (5 bases). Trimming cost V 4 bases and J 5 bases, with 9 bases left between them. Germline V CDR1 and CDR2: SGHNT, YENEEA. CDR3 length: 13 amino acids. CDR3 bases: TGTGCCAGCAGCTATTGGGGAGACAATGAGCAGTTCTTC. It is translated as CASSYWGDNEQFF.

This clone was seen a few times. The chain recombines TRBV11-2 with TRBJ2-3; 13 bases align to TRBD2. Germline lookup yields CDR1 SGHAT and CDR2 FQNNGV. The CDR3 covers 15 residues. Trimming took 7 bases from V and 2 from J; bases not matched to a gene: 3. CDR3 sequence: CASTTSGGVTDTQYF. The CDR3 DNA reads TGTGCCAGCACTACTAGCGGGGGGGTCACAGATACGCAGTATTTT.

The V and J genes are TRBV4-1 and TRBJ1-2, with a weak D call TRBD1 (6 bases). The CDR3 is made up of 13 amino acids. Looked up from germline, CDR1 is MGHRA and CDR2 is YSYEKL. Trimming removed 4 bases at V and 4 bases at J, with 10 bases between. The CDR3 loop is CASSPGQLYGYTF. The CDR3 DNA reads as TGCGCCAGCAGCCCCGGACAGCTCTATGGCTACACCTTC.

The chain joins TRBV11-2 to TRBJ2-7, with D perhaps matching TRBD1 (5 bases). The CDR3 contains 13 residues. The V gene lost 5 bases and the J gene lost 6 bases, with 14 bases spanning the gap. Germline V gene sequence: CDR1 SGHAT, CDR2 FQNNGV. CDR3 in DNA: TGTGCCAGCAGCCGACAACAGGTCGGCGAGCAGTACTTC. Its translation: CASSRQQVGEQYF. Supplemented by reference TRBV11-2 and TRBJ2-7, the full variable domain reads EAGVAQSPRYKIIEKRQSVAFWCNPISGHATLYWYQQILGQGPKLLIQFQNNGVVDDSQLPKDRFSAERLKGVDSTLKIQPAKLEDSAVYLCASSRQQVGEQYFGPGTRLTVT.